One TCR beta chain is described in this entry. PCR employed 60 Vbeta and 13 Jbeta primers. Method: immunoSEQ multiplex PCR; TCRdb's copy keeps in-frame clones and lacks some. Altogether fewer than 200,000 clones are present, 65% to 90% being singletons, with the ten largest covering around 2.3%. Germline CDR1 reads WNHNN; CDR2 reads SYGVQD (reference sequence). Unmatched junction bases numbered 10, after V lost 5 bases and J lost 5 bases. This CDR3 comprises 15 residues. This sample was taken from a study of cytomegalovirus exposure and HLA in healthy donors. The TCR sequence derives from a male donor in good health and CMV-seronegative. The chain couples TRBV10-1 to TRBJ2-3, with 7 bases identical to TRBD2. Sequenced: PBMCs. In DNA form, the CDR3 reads TGCGCCAGCAGTACCGGAGCGGGGCCACGAGATACGCAGTATTTT. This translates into CASSTGAGPRDTQYF.